A single sample gave rise to the 2 T cell receptor beta chains below, sequenced in a study of blood T cells in healthy people across ages. Primed by a sample-barcoded 5' primer and a J-beta primer mix, a second PCR proceeded for about 7 to 11 cycles. TCRdb processed the 5' RACE reads anew with MiXCR; each CDR3 protein has one entry. Of about 680,000 distinct CDR3 sequences listed, more than 40% are singletons. Sample: blood. Receptors originate from a woman aged 55-75 years in good health.

The V gene is TRBV11-2, the J gene TRBJ2-3, with 10 bases fitting TRBD2. The CDR3 covers 16 residues. Unmatched junction bases numbered 3, after V lost 0 bases and J lost 3 bases. Germline values: CDR1 SGHAT, CDR2 FQNNGV. The DNA for the CDR3 is TGTGCCAGCAGCTTAGAGGCTAGCGGGGGAACAGATACGCAGTATTTT. Translated: CASSLEASGGTDTQYF.

The rearrangement uses TRBV28 and TRBJ2-4; D might be TRBD2 (5 bases). CDR1 MDHEN and CDR2 SYDVKM come from the germline V gene. Trimming took off 1 base at V and 3 bases at J, with 10 bases between the two ends. The CDR3 has 15 residues. In DNA, the CDR3 is TGTGCCAGCAGTTTATTTGGAGGTGGCAAAAACATTCAGTACTTC. This encodes CASSLFGGGKNIQYF.